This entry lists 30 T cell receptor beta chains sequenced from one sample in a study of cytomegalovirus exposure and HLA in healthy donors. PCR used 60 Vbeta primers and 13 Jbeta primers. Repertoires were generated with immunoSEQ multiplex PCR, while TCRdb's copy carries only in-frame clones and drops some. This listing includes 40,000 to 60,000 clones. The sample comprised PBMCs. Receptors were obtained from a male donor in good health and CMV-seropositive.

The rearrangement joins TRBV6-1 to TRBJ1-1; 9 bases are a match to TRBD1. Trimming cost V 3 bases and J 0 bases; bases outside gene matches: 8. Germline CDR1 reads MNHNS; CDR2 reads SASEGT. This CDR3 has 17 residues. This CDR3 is CASSDLATGGMNTEAFF. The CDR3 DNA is TGTGCCAGCAGTGATTTGGCGACAGGGGGTATGAACACTGAAGCTTTCTTT.

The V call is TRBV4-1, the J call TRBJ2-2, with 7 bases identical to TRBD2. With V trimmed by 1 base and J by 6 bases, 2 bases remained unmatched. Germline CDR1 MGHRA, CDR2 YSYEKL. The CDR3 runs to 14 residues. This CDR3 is CASSQGDYPGELFF. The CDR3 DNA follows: TGCGCCAGCAGCCAAGGGGACTACCCCGGGGAGCTGTTTTTT.

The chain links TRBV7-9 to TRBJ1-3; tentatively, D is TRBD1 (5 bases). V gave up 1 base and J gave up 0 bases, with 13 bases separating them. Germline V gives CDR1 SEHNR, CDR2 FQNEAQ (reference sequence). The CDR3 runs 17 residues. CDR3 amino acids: CASSLVGTGYSGNTIYF. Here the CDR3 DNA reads TGTGCCAGCAGCTTAGTGGGCACAGGTTACTCTGGAAACACCATATATTTT.

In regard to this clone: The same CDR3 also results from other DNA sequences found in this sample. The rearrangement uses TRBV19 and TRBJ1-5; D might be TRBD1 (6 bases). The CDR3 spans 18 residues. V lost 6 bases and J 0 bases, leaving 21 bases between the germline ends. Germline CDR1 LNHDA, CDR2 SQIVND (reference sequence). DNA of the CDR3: TGTGCCAGTAGCCACACCGCCGGGACAAAGTATAGCAATCAGCCCCAGCATTTT. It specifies CASSHTAGTKYSNQPQHF.

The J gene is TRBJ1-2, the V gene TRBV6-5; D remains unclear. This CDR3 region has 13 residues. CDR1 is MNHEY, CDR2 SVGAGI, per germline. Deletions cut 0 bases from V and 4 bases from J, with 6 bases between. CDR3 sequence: CASSYSQFYGYTF. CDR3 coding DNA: TGTGCCAGCAGTTACTCCCAGTTCTATGGCTACACCTTC.

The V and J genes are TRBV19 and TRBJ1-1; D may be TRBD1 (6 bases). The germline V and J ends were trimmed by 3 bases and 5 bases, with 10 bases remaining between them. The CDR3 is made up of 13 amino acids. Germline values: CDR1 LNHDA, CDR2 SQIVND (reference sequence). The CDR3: CASSMGDITEAFF. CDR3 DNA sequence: TGTGCCAGTAGTATGGGGGACATAACTGAAGCTTTCTTT.

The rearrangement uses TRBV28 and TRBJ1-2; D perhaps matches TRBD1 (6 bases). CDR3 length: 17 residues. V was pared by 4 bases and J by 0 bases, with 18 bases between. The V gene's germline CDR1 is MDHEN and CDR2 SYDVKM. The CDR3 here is CASSSTYRDTTNYGYTF. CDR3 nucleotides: TGTGCCAGCAGTTCAACATACCGGGACACAACTAACTATGGCTACACCTTC.

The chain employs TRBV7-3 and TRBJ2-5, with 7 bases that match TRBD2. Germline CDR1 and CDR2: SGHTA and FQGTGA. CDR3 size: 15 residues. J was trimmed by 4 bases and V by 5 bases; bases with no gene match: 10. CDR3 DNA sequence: TGTGCCAGCAGCGCCCAGCCCTCGGGGGGAGAGACCCAGTACTTC. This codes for CASSAQPSGGETQYF.

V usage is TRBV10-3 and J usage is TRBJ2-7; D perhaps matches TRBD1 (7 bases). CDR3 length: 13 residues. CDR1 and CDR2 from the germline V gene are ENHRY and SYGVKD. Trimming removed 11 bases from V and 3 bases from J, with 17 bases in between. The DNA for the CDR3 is TGTGCCGGCGCGGCGGGACAGAGCTACGAGCAGTACTTC. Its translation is CAGAAGQSYEQYF.

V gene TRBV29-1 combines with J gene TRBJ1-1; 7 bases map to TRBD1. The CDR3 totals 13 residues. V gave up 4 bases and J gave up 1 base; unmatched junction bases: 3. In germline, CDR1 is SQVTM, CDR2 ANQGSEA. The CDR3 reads CSVGGTANTEAFF. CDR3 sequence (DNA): TGCAGCGTTGGAGGGACAGCGAACACTGAAGCTTTCTTT. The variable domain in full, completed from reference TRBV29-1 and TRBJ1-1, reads SAVISQKPSRDICQRGTSLTIQCQVDSQVTMMFWYRQQPGQSLTLIATANQGSEATYESGFVIDKFPISRPNLTFSTLTVSNMSPEDSSIYLCSVGGTANTEAFFGQGTRLTVV.

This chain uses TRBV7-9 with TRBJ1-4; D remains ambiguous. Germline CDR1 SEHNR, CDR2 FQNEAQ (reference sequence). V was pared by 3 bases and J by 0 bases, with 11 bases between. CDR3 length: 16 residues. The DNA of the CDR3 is TGTGCCAGCAGCTTGGCGGTAAACCCAACTAATGAAAAACTGTTTTTT. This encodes CASSLAVNPTNEKLFF.

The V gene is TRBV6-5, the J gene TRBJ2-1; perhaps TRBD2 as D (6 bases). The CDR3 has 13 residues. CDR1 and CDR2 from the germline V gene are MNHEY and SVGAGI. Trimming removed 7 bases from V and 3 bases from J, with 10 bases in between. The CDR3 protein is CASNGGLYNEQFF. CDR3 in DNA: TGTGCCAGCAACGGGGGTCTCTACAATGAGCAGTTCTTC.

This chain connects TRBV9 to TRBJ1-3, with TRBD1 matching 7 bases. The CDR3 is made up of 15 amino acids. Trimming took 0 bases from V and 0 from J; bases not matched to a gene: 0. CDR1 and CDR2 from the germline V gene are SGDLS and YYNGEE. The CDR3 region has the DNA TGTGCCAGCAGCGTAGGGGACAGCTCTGGAAACACCATATATTTT. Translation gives CASSVGDSSGNTIYF.

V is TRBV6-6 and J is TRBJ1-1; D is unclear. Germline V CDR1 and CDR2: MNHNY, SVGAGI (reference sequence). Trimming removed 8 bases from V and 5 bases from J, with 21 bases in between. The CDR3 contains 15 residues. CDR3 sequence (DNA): TGTGCCAGCCCCGCCGGGGAGGAGAGGTGGACTGAAGCTTTCTTT. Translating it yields CASPAGEERWTEAFF.

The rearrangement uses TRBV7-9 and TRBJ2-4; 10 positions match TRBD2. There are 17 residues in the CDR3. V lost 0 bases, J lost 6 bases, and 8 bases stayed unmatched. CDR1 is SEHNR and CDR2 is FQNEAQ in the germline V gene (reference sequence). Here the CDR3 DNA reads TGTGCCAGCAGCTTAGCGCTAGCGGGGGCTGGGGGAAACATTCAGTACTTC. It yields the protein CASSLALAGAGGNIQYF.

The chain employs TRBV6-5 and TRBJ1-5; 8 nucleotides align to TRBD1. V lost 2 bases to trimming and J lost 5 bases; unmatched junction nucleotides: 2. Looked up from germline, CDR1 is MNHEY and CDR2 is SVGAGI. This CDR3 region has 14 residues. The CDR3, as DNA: TGTGCCAGCAGTTACGTACAGGGGGATCAGCCCCAGCATTTT. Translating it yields CASSYVQGDQPQHF.

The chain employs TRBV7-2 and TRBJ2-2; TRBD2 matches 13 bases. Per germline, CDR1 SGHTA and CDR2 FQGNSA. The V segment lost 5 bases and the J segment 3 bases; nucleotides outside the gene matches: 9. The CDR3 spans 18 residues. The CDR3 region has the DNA TGTGCCAGCAGCCAGGGACTAGCGGGGTATGAGGACACCGGGGAGCTGTTTTTT. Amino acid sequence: CASSQGLAGYEDTGELFF.

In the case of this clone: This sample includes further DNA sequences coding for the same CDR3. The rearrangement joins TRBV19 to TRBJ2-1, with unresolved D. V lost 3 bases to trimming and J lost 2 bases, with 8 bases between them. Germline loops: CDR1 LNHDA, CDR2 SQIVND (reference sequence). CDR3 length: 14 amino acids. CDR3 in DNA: TGTGCCAGTAGTATTCGAGGCGCCTACAATGAGCAGTTCTTC. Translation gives CASSIRGAYNEQFF.

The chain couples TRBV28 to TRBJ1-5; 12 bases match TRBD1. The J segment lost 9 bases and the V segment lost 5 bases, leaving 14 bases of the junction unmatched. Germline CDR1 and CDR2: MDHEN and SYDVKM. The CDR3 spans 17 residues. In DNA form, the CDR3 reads TGTGCCAGCAGTCTGGGACAGGGGGCCCCTAAAGGGTTGCCCCAGCATTTT. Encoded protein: CASSLGQGAPKGLPQHF.

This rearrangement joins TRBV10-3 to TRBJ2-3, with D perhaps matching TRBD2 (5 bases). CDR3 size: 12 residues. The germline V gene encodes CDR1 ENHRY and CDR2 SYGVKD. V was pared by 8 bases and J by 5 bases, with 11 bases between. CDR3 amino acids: CAISAGVDTQYF. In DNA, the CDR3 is TGTGCCATCTCGGCCGGGGTAGATACGCAGTATTTT.

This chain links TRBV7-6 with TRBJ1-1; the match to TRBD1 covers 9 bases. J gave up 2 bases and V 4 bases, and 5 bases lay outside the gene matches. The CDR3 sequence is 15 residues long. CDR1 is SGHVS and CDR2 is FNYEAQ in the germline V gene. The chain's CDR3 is CASSSGQGINTEAFF. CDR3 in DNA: TGTGCCAGCAGCTCAGGACAGGGGATAAACACTGAAGCTTTCTTT.

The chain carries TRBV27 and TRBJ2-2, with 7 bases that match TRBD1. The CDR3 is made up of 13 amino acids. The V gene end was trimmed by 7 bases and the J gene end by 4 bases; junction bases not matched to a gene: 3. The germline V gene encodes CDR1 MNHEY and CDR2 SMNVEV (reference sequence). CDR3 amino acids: CASNRGTTGELFF. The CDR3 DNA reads TGTGCCAGCAACAGGGGTACCACCGGGGAGCTGTTTTTT.

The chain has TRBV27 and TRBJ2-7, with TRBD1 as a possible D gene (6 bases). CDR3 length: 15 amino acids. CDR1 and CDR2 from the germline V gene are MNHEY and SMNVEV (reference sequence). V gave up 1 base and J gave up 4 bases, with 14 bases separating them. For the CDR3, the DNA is TGTGCCAGCAGTTTATTTGCGAGGACAGCTTACGAGCAGTACTTC. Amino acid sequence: CASSLFARTAYEQYF.

CDR3 coding DNA: TGTGCCAGCAGTGAAGCACGAGTGTACCAAGAGACCCAGTACTTC. Translated: CASSEARVYQETQYF. The gene calls are TRBV6-1 and TRBJ2-5; unclear D gene. The CDR3 is 15 amino acids. Germline assignment: CDR1 MNHNS and CDR2 SASEGT. V lost 0 bases, J lost 0 bases, and 8 bases lay in between.

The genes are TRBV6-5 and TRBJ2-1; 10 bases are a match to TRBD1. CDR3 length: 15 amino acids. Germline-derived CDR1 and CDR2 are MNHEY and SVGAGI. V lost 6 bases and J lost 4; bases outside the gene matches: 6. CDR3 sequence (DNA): TGTGCCAGCAGGCGGGACAGGGGACTATACAATGAGCAGTTCTTC. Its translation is CASRRDRGLYNEQFF.

CDR3 loop: CASSLGRPANYGYTF. CDR3 DNA: TGTGCCAGCAGCTTAGGGAGGCCAGCCAACTATGGCTACACCTTC. The genes are TRBV7-9 and TRBJ1-2; D is unclear. Per germline, CDR1 SEHNR and CDR2 FQNEAQ (reference sequence). This CDR3 spans 15 amino acids. V lost 1 base and J 2 bases, leaving 11 bases between the germline ends.

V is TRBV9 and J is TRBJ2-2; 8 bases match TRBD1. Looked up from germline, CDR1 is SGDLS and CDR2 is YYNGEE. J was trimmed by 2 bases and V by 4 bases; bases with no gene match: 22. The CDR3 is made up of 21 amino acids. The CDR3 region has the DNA TGTGCCAGCAGCATGAGAGGGGGCAGGGGGCTCCTTTCTCCAAACACCGGGGAGCTGTTTTTT. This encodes CASSMRGGRGLLSPNTGELFF.

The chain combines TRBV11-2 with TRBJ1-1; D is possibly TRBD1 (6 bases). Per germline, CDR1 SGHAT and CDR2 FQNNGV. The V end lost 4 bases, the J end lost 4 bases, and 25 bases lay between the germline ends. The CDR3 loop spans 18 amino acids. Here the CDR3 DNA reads TGTGCCAGCAGCTATGAACAGGGAATAGTTCTAAGGGGCACTGAAGCTTTCTTT. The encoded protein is CASSYEQGIVLRGTEAFF.

The CDR3 bases are TGTGCCATCAGTGGTGACAGCACCTACGAGCAGTACTTC. This codes for CAISGDSTYEQYF. This sequence joins TRBV10-3 and TRBJ2-7, with D possibly matching TRBD1 (5 bases). The CDR3 consists of 13 residues. The V gene lost 4 bases and the J gene lost 2 bases, with 9 bases spanning the gap. Germline V gene data show CDR1 as ENHRY and CDR2 as SYGVKD.

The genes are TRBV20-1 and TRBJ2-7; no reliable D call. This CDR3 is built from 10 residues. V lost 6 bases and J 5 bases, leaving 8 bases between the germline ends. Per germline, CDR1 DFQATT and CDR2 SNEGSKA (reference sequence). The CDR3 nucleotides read TGCAGTGCCCCAGTCCACGAGCAGTACTTC. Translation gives CSAPVHEQYF.